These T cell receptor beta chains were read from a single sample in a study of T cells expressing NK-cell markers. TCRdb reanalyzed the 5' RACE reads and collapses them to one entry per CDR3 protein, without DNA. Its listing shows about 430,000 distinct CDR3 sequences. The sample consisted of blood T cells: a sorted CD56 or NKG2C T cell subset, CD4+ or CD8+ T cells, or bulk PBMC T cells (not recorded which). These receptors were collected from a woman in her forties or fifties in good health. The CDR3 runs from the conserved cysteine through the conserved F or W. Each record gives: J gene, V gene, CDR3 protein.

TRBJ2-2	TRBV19	CASSIDPGGRNTGELFF
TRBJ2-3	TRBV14	CASSQEGGRTQYF
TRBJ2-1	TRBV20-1	CSLRDSSSGAYNEQFF
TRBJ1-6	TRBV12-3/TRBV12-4	CASSPDLSLHF
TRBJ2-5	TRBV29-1	CSVDEYQETQYF
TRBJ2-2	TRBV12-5	CASGSPRTTNTGELFF
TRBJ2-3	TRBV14	CASSQDPRTVKYF
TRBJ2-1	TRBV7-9	CASSLPGLAAPNEQFF
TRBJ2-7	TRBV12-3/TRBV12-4	CASSLGDGPYEQYF
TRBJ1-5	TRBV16	CASSRDRGNQPQHF
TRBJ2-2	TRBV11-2	CASSLDPTTGELFF
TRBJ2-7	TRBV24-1	CATSDGQGREQYF
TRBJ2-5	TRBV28	CASSGRGGAEETQYF